Detailed here is one T cell receptor beta chain. Generated by immunoSEQ multiplex PCR, the TCRdb table keeps only in-frame clones and is missing some. The table has some 130,000 clones, around 88% seen once; the top ten hold 10% to 13%. The sample is drawn from a study of blood T cell repertoires in COVID-19. In the study overall: Donors in the United States, Italy and Spain gave samples during acute or convalescent COVID-19.

Germline V gene sequence: CDR1 ENHRY, CDR2 SYGVKD. Trimming took off 11 bases at V and 2 bases at J, with 25 bases between the two ends. The CDR3 contains 16 residues. V gene TRBV10-3 combines with J gene TRBJ2-7; the D gene is possibly TRBD2 (5 bases). Sequencing was carried out using peripheral blood. This TCR derives from a man aged 45-65 years with acute or convalescent COVID-19. The CDR3 region is CAVRGLGENLAYEQYF. The CDR3 region has the DNA TGTGCCGTCCGCGGCCTGGGAGAGAACCTAGCCTACGAGCAGTACTTC.